This T cell receptor beta chain was obtained from a study of post-analysis software for immune sequencing data. Study-level background: Multiple sclerosis in the patients followed relapsing-remitting, secondary progressive and progressive-relapsing courses.

This clonotype was counted at least ten times. The antigen remains undetermined. This CDR3 comprises 15 residues. Germline V gives CDR1 MNHEY, CDR2 SVGAGI. V was trimmed by 0 bases and J by 4 bases, leaving 12 bases between them. Prepared TCR beta cDNA libraries contained unique molecular identifiers. One entry per CDR3 protein, called by TCRdb with MiXCR from the PCR reads. The table has some 240,000 distinct CDR3 sequences, 36% seen once. Study-wide points: Controls had significantly higher normalized Chao1 diversity than multiple sclerosis patients. Patients had higher frequencies than controls of five TRBV segments, including TRBV5-6, TRBV5-1 and TRBV20-1.

Sequenced: blood. The rearrangement uses TRBV6-5 and TRBJ1-2; D possibly corresponds to TRBD1 (5 bases). The clonotype was recovered from a girl aged 10-17 years with multiple sclerosis. The CDR3 here is CASSYSGATGYGYTF. CDR3 in DNA: TGTGCCAGCAGTTACTCTGGGGCGACTGGCTATGGCTACACCTTC.